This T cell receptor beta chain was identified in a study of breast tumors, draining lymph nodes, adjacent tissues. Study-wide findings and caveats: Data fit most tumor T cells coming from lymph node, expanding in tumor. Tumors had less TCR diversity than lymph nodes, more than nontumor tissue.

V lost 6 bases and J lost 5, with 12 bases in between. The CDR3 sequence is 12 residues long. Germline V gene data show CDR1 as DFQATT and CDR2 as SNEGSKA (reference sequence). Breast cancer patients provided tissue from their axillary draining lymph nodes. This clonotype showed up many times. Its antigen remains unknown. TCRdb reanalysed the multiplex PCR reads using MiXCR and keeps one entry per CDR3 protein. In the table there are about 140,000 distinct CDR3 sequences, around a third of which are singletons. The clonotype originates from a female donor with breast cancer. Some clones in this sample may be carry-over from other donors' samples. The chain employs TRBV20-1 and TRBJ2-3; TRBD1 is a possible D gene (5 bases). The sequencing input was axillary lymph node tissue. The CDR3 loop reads CSATQGIDTQYF. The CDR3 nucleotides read TGCAGTGCCACCCAGGGCATAGATACGCAGTATTTT.